Following are 30 T cell receptor beta chains from one sample sequenced in a study of blood T cell repertoires in COVID-19. Clones were read by immunoSEQ multiplex PCR, and TCRdb kept only the in-frame ones, dropping some. The repertoire has roughly 36,000 clones, more than 75% of them found once; the top ten carry about 24%. The sequencing input was peripheral blood. The receptor source for this set is a man in his fifties with active or convalescent COVID-19.

The chain has TRBV28 and TRBJ1-3; D might be TRBD1 (6 bases). CDR3 length: 14 amino acids. Trimming pared 6 bases from V and 0 bases from J, leaving 9 bases between. The germline CDR1 and CDR2 sequences are MDHEN and SYDVKM. The CDR3 sequence: CASRTGFSGNTIYF. CDR3 coding DNA: TGTGCCAGCAGGACAGGTTTCTCTGGAAACACCATATATTTT.

This rearrangement joins TRBV4-1 to TRBJ1-4; possible D gene TRBD1, 6 bases. V lost 3 bases and J 8 bases, leaving 16 bases between the germline ends. From germline, CDR1 is MGHRA and CDR2 YSYEKL. The CDR3 has 15 residues. Here the CDR3 DNA reads TGCGCCAGCAGCCACCCCACAGGGAGGGCCGAAAAACTGTTTTTT. Amino acids: CASSHPTGRAEKLFF.

This rearrangement joins TRBV28 to TRBJ2-3, with 7 bases matching TRBD2. J gave up 5 bases and V 6 bases, and 11 bases lay outside the gene matches. The germline CDR1 and CDR2 sequences are MDHEN and SYDVKM. The length of the CDR3 is 15 residues. Here the CDR3 reads CASSPGLPARDTQYF. In DNA form, the CDR3 reads TGTGCCAGCAGCCCGGGACTACCGGCTCGAGATACGCAGTATTTT.

The chain combines TRBV15 with TRBJ1-1; 7 bases line up with TRBD1. The CDR3 is 13 residues long. Trimming cost V 6 bases and J 6 bases; bases outside gene matches: 7. The germline V gene encodes CDR1 LNHNV and CDR2 YYDKDF (reference sequence). Here the CDR3 reads CATRIRDSSEAFF. CDR3 DNA: TGTGCCACCAGGATTCGGGACAGCTCTGAAGCTTTCTTT.

This clone has a single count. The chain combines TRBV19 with TRBJ1-5, with D perhaps TRBD1 (6 bases). The CDR3 loop spans 16 amino acids. CDR1 and CDR2 from the germline V gene are LNHDA and SQIVND (reference sequence). V dropped 2 bases and J dropped 2 bases, with 13 bases sitting between them. The CDR3 here is CASSIRGAEGNQPQHF. The CDR3 DNA sequence: TGTGCCAGTAGTATACGGGGGGCAGAGGGCAATCAGCCCCAGCATTTT.

The rearrangement joins TRBV6-5 to TRBJ2-5; TRBD1 matches at 10 bases. The trim removed 2 bases at V and 5 bases at J, leaving 8 bases unmatched. The CDR3 extends over 16 amino acids. From germline, CDR1 is MNHEY and CDR2 SVGAGI. The CDR3 here is CASSYLRTGGGETQYF. The CDR3 bases are TGTGCCAGCAGTTACCTCCGGACAGGGGGAGGGGAGACCCAGTACTTC.

The rearrangement uses TRBV7-3 and TRBJ2-1; 8 bases match TRBD2. This CDR3 comprises 15 residues. Germline values: CDR1 SGHTA, CDR2 FQGTGA. V lost 5 bases and J lost 8; bases outside the gene matches: 11. The chain's CDR3 is CASSALAGGRHEQFF. The CDR3 coding sequence is TGTGCCAGCAGCGCGCTCGCGGGGGGCCGACATGAGCAGTTCTTC.

This clone was seen a single time. The chain couples TRBV10-1 to TRBJ2-3; 7 positions match TRBD2. Looked up from germline, CDR1 is WNHNN and CDR2 is SYGVQD (reference sequence). The CDR3 is 14 amino acids. With V trimmed by 10 bases and J by 5 bases, 12 bases remained unmatched. This CDR3 is CATATSRGGDTQYF. CDR3 DNA sequence: TGCGCCACCGCGACTAGCCGGGGAGGAGATACGCAGTATTTT.

The CDR3 DNA reads as TGTGCCATCAGTGCCCAGCGGGAGGAAGGAGAGCAGTTCTTC. Its translation: CAISAQREEGEQFF. V is TRBV10-3 and J is TRBJ2-1, with 9 bases lining up with TRBD2. In germline, CDR1 is ENHRY, CDR2 SYGVKD. Trimming removed 4 bases from V and 10 bases from J; junction bases left unmatched: 8. The CDR3 consists of 14 residues.

The chain carries TRBV25-1 and TRBJ2-1, with unresolved D. The CDR3 is 12 amino acids. V was cut by 2 bases and J by 8 bases, with 7 bases left in between. Germline V gene lookup returns CDR1 MGHDK and CDR2 SYGVNS. The CDR3 sequence is CASSEVPYEQFF. CDR3 nucleotide sequence: TGTGCCAGCAGTGAAGTCCCCTATGAGCAGTTCTTC. The complete variable domain, with remaining parts taken from reference TRBV25-1 and TRBJ2-1, reads EADIYQTPRYLVIGTGKKITLECSQTMGHDKMYWYQQDPGMELHLIHYSYGVNSTEKGDLSSESTVSRIRTEHFPLTLESARPSHTSQYLCASSEVPYEQFFGPGTRLTVL.

The chain has TRBV5-1 and TRBJ2-5, with D perhaps matching TRBD1 (6 bases). Germline V lookup: CDR1 SGHRS, CDR2 YFSETQ. This CDR3 comprises 15 residues. The ends were cut back, 1 base at V and 5 bases at J, with 15 bases in the middle. CDR3 sequence reads: CASSLMGAIQETQYF. The DNA for the CDR3 is TGCGCCAGCAGCTTGATGGGGGCGATTCAGGAGACCCAGTACTTC.

The J gene is TRBJ1-2, the V gene TRBV9; TRBD1 might be the D (6 bases). Germline CDR1 SGDLS, CDR2 YYNGEE. Trimming removed 4 bases from V and 7 bases from J, with 17 bases in between. The CDR3 loop spans 14 amino acids. Here the CDR3 reads CASSPHGGQGGYTF. The CDR3 DNA is TGTGCCAGCAGCCCCCACGGGGGGCAGGGTGGCTACACCTTC.

The V and J genes are TRBV14 and TRBJ1-1; D uncertain. The germline V and J ends were trimmed by 1 base and 0 bases, with 15 bases remaining between them. The CDR3 length is 17 residues. Germline CDR1 SGHDN, CDR2 FVKESK. CDR3 nucleotides: TGTGCCAGCAGCCAAGTAGGCGGAAGTTGGATGAACACTGAAGCTTTCTTT. It encodes CASSQVGGSWMNTEAFF.

This clone has just one count. The gene calls are TRBV15 and TRBJ1-4; perhaps TRBD1 as D (6 bases). The CDR3 is made up of 14 amino acids. The V gene's germline CDR1 is LNHNV and CDR2 YYDKDF (reference sequence). V was cut by 0 bases and J by 8 bases, with 10 bases left in between. CDR3 nucleotides: TGTGCCACCAGCAGAGAAAGTAGGGGGGAAAAACTGTTTTTT. Its protein product is CATSRESRGEKLFF.

For this clone: Additional DNA sequences in this sample encode the identical CDR3. The genes are TRBV18 and TRBJ2-5, with TRBD1 identical over 9 bases. This CDR3 contains 13 residues. With V trimmed by 3 bases and J by 4 bases, 0 bases remained unmatched. CDR1 and CDR2 (germline): KGHSH, LQKENI. The CDR3 nucleotides are TGTGCCAGCTCACCGGGACAGGGAGAGACCCAGTACTTC. Translation: CASSPGQGETQYF. The full variable domain, completed using reference TRBV18 and TRBJ2-5, is NAGVMQNPRHLVRRRGQEARLRCSPMKGHSHVYWYRQLPEEGLKFMVYLQKENIIDESGMPKERFSAEFPKEGPSILRIQQVVRGDSAAYFCASSPGQGETQYFGPGTRLLVL.

This clone was counted a single time. The chain has TRBV27 and TRBJ1-1; D remains ambiguous. The CDR3 length is 14 residues. Trimming removed 4 bases from V and 0 bases from J, with 9 bases in between. In germline, CDR1 is MNHEY, CDR2 SMNVEV (reference sequence). CDR3 residues: CASSSPSLNTEAFF. The CDR3 DNA is TGTGCCAGCAGTTCCCCGAGCCTGAACACTGAAGCTTTCTTT.

This clone is a singleton in its sample. The J gene is TRBJ2-4, the V gene TRBV3-1 (or the pseudogene TRBV3-2); D is possibly TRBD1 (6 bases). The CDR3 is 16 amino acids. Trimming cost V 3 bases and J 0 bases, with 12 bases left between them. The V gene's germline CDR1 is LGHDT and CDR2 YNNKEL (reference sequence). CDR3 amino acids: CASSQGTLLAKNIQYF. The DNA of the CDR3 is TGTGCCAGCAGCCAGGGGACACTCCTAGCCAAAAACATTCAGTACTTC.

The rearrangement links TRBV28 to TRBJ1-2; the D is unclear. The CDR3 covers 10 residues. Trimming removed 3 bases at V and 6 bases at J, with 2 bases between. Germline V gene sequence: CDR1 MDHEN, CDR2 SYDVKM. DNA for the CDR3: TGTGCCAGCAGTTTTAATGGCTACACCTTC. Translated: CASSFNGYTF.

The V call is TRBV3-1 (or the pseudogene TRBV3-2), the J call TRBJ1-1; D remains ambiguous. The CDR3 sequence is 15 residues long. The germline V gene encodes CDR1 LGHDT and CDR2 YNNKEL (reference sequence). Trimming stripped 3 bases from V and 6 bases from J, with 17 bases between. The CDR3 nucleotides are TGTGCCAGCAGCCACATCGGGAGGGTCCAGGCTGAAGCTTTCTTT. It yields the protein CASSHIGRVQAEAFF.

This chain links TRBV5-1 with TRBJ2-1, with TRBD2 matching 7 bases. This CDR3 is 16 amino acids long. In germline, CDR1 is SGHRS, CDR2 YFSETQ. V lost 4 bases to trimming and J lost 7 bases; unmatched junction nucleotides: 14. The CDR3 sequence: CASSLGRREPVNEQFF. The CDR3 nucleotides are TGCGCCAGCAGCCTCGGAAGGCGGGAGCCGGTAAATGAGCAGTTCTTC.

This chain joins TRBV6-5 and TRBJ1-2; the D is unclear. The ends were cut back, 6 bases at V and 2 bases at J, with 13 bases in the middle. Germline V lookup: CDR1 MNHEY, CDR2 SVGAGI. The CDR3 runs 14 residues. This CDR3 reads CASSRGRTNYGYTF. In nucleotides, the CDR3 is TGTGCCAGCAGCCGCGGGAGGACGAACTATGGCTACACCTTC.

Of note for this clone: At the DNA level, this CDR3 is encoded by other sequences in the same sample as well. The chain uses TRBV5-1 and TRBJ2-3; tentative D call: TRBD2 (6 bases). The germline V gene encodes CDR1 SGHRS and CDR2 YFSETQ. Trimming pared 8 bases from V and 4 bases from J, leaving 14 bases between. CDR3 length: 13 residues. The CDR3 sequence: CASSGRDADTQYF. CDR3 coding DNA: TGCGCCAGTAGCGGTCGGGATGCAGATACGCAGTATTTT.

The chain joins TRBV5-1 to TRBJ2-1, with 8 nucleotides matching TRBD1. The V segment lost 3 bases and the J segment 3 bases; nucleotides outside the gene matches: 8. The CDR3 loop spans 16 amino acids. Germline CDR1 and CDR2: SGHRS and YFSETQ. The CDR3 region has the DNA TGCGCCAGCAGCTCGACCGGGACAGGCCTCTACAATGAGCAGTTCTTC. This sequence encodes CASSSTGTGLYNEQFF.

Points on this clone: Compared with germline, one end of the junction differs, possibly owing to a read error. The CDR3 here is CASNLAGGTEAFF. DNA for the CDR3: TGCGCCAGCAACTTGGCCGGAGGAACTGAAGCTTTCTTT. The V gene is TRBV5-1, the J gene TRBJ1-1; D is uncertain. The V gene's germline CDR1 is SGHRS and CDR2 YFSETQ. This CDR3 has 13 residues.

This chain joins TRBV5-1 and TRBJ2-1; D unclear. The CDR3 totals 12 residues. Germline V lookup: CDR1 SGHRS, CDR2 YFSETQ. V lost 4 bases and J 7 bases, leaving 9 bases between the germline ends. CDR3 DNA sequence: TGCGCCAGCAGCCTCCCCGGGAATGAGCAGTTCTTC. Translating it yields CASSLPGNEQFF.

The chain carries TRBV30 and TRBJ2-5; maybe TRBD2 (6 bases). The V gene lost 3 bases and the J gene lost 5 bases, with 16 bases spanning the gap. Germline-derived CDR1 and CDR2 are GTSNPN and SVGIG (reference sequence). The CDR3 covers 14 residues. The CDR3 coding sequence is TGTGCCTGGAGCGAGACTAGTAGTGGGGAGACCCAGTACTTC. Residues: CAWSETSSGETQYF.

In this sample, this clone turned up a few times. This rearrangement joins TRBV2 to TRBJ1-4, with TRBD1 matching 8 bases. CDR1 and CDR2 from the germline V gene are SNHLY and FYNNEI. The V and J ends lost 8 bases and 6 bases, in that order; junction bases with no gene match: 11. The CDR3 is 15 amino acids. The CDR3 here is CASALGQGRDEKLFF. CDR3 DNA sequence: TGTGCCAGCGCGTTAGGACAGGGCCGCGATGAAAAACTGTTTTTT.

The genes are TRBV7-9 and TRBJ2-2; no reliable D call. The CDR3 covers 13 residues. Germline V gene data show CDR1 as SEHNR and CDR2 as FQNEAQ (reference sequence). V was cut by 2 bases and J by 4 bases, with 5 bases left in between. CDR3 loop: CASSLSSTGELFF. The DNA of the CDR3 is TGTGCCAGCAGCTTAAGTAGCACCGGGGAGCTGTTTTTT. Filled out from reference TRBV7-9 and TRBJ2-2, the complete variable domain reads DTGVSQNPRHKITKRGQNVTFRCDPISEHNRLYWYRQTLGQGPEFLTYFQNEAQLEKSRLLSDRFSAERPKGSFSTLEIQRTEQGDSAMYLCASSLSSTGELFFGEGSRLTVL.

In DNA form, the CDR3 reads TGTGCCAGCACCCCGAGGGGCGGGGCGGCCGGGGCCAACGTCCTGACTTTC. Translation gives CASTPRGGAAGANVLTF. J is TRBJ2-6 and V is TRBV5-8; D is possibly TRBD2 (6 bases). This CDR3 spans 17 amino acids. Deletions cut 6 bases from V and 4 bases from J, with 20 bases between. Germline V gene sequence: CDR1 SGHTS, CDR2 YDEGEE.

J is TRBJ2-2 and V is TRBV28, with 10 bases fitting TRBD2. The CDR3 loop spans 13 amino acids. V lost 6 bases, J lost 5 bases, and 0 bases stayed unmatched. CDR1 and CDR2 (germline): MDHEN, SYDVKM. This CDR3 is CASRLAGTGELFF. The CDR3 region has the DNA TGTGCCAGCAGACTAGCGGGGACCGGGGAGCTGTTTTTT.